This passage covers 5 T cell receptor beta chains from one sample sequenced in a study of tumor-infiltrating lymphocytes in primary liver carcinoma. Constant-region priming of roughly 500 ng total RNA yielded TCR beta cDNA. Each TCR beta library was derived from three nested multiplex PCR rounds that employed slightly modified ARM-PCR. TRBV1-TRBV30 forward and Cbeta reverse primers drove the first two roughly 10-cycle rounds. Each CDR3 protein gets one entry after TCRdb re-called the multiplex PCR reads with MiXCR. The sample holds about 190,000 distinct CDR3 sequences; around four fifths are singletons and the top ten take approximately 18%. Extraction of RNA together with DNA used roughly 19-32 mg of unsorted bulk tissue. The sequenced sample was tumor tissue from primary liver carcinoma. The receptor set was obtained from a man aged 35-49 years with primary liver carcinoma and hepatitis B virus infection.

As for this clonotype: Relative to the germline gene, one junction end is altered; a read error may explain this. The chain carries TRBV6-2 or TRBV6-3 and TRBJ2-7; D may correspond to TRBD1 or TRBD2 (5 bases each). The germline V gene has CDR1 MNHEY and CDR2 SVGEGT. This CDR3 has 14 amino acids. This CDR3 is CASSQTGTSVEHYF. CDR3 DNA: TGTGCCAGCAGTCAGACCGGGACCAGCGTCGAGCATTACTTC.

As regards this clonotype: This is likely a read error, given that the CDR3 carries no conserved phenylalanine or tryptophan at its end. CDR3: CASSHTDRQYL. DNA of the CDR3: TGCGCCAGCAGCCACACAGATAGGCAGTATTTA. This sequence joins TRBV10-2 and TRBJ2-3; unclear D gene. CDR3 size: 11 residues. Germline V gene sequence: CDR1 WSHSY, CDR2 SAAADI.

As regards this clonotype: At one boundary the junction diverges from the germline segment, which might be a read error. The V gene is TRBV12-3 or TRBV12-4, the J gene TRBJ1-1; tentative D call: TRBD1 (6 bases). The CDR3 runs to 16 residues. CDR3 in DNA: TGTGTCAGCACTTTCGGTCAGGGGAACATGAACACTGAAGCTTTCTTT. Protein product: CVSTFGQGNMNTEAFF.

On this clonotype: Compared with germline, one end of the junction differs, possibly owing to a read error. V and J are TRBV12-3 or TRBV12-4 and TRBJ1-2, with 7 nucleotides matching TRBD1. The CDR3 loop spans 14 amino acids. CDR3 sequence (DNA): TGTGTCAGCAGTCCTCAGACAGGGTACTATGGCTACACTTTC. Translating gives CVSSPQTGYYGYTF.

On this clonotype: A much larger clone lies one base from this, so it may be a read error. The V gene is TRBV7-9, the J gene TRBJ2-7; 7 nucleotides align to TRBD2. The V gene's germline CDR1 is SEHNR and CDR2 FQNEAQ (reference sequence). This CDR3 has 12 residues. The CDR3 loop reads CPSGDGSYEQYF. The CDR3 DNA sequence: TGTCCCAGCGGGGACGGCTCCTACGAGCAGTACTTC.